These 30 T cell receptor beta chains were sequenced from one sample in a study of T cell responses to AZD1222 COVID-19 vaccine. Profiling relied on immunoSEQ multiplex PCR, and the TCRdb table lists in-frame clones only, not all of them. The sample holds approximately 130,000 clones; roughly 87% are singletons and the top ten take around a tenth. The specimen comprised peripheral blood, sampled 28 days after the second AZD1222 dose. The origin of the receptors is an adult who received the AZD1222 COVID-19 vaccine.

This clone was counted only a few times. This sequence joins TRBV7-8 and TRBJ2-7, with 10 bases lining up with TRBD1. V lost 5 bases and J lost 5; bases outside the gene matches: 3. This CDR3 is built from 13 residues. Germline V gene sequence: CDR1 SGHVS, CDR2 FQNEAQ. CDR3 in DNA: TGTGCCAGCAGCAGGGACAGGGGAGACGAGCAGTACTTC. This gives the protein CASSRDRGDEQYF. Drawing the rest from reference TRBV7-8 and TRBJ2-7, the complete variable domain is GAGVSQSPRYKVAKRGQDVALRCDPISGHVSLFWYQQALGQGPEFLTYFQNEAQLDKSGLPSDRFFAERPEGSVSTLKIQRTQQEDSAVYLCASSRDRGDEQYFGPGTRLTVT.

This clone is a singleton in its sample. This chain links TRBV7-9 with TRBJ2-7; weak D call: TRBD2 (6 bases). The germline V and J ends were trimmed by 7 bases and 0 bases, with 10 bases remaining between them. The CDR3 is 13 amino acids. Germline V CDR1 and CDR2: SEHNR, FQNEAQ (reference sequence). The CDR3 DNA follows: TGTGCCAGCACCCCGGGACTCTCCTACGAGCAGTACTTC. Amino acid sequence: CASTPGLSYEQYF.

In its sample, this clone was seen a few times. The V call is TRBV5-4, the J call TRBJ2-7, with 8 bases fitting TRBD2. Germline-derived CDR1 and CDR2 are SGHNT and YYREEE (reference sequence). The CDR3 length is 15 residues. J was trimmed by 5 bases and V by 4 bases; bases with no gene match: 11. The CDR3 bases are TGTGCCAGCAGCCCGGTGCGGGGGGCGCGTCACGAGCAGTACTTC. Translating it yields CASSPVRGARHEQYF.

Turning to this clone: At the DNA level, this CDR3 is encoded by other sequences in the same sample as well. The chain's CDR3 is CASSPAGTEAFF. In nucleotides, the CDR3 is TGTGCCAGCTCACCCGCCGGGACTGAAGCTTTCTTT. The rearrangement joins TRBV18 to TRBJ1-1; no firm D call. Trimming pared 3 bases from V and 5 bases from J, leaving 7 bases between. Germline values: CDR1 KGHSH, CDR2 LQKENI. CDR3 size: 12 residues.

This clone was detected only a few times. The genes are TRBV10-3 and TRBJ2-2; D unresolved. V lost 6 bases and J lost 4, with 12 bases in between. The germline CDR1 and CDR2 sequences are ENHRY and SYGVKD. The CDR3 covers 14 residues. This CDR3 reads CAISPVPSTGELFF. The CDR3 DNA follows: TGTGCCATCAGCCCGGTACCGAGCACCGGGGAGCTGTTTTTT.

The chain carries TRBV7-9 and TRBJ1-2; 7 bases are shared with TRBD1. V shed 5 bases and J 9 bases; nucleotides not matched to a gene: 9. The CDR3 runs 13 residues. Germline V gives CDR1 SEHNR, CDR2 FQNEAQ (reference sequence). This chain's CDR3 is CASSVATGDSYTF. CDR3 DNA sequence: TGTGCCAGCAGCGTGGCTACAGGGGATAGCTACACCTTC.

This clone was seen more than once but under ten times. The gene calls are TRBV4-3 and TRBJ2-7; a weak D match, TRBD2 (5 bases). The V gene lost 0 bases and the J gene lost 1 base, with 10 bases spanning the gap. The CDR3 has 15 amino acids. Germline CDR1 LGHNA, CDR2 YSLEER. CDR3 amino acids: CASSQEAGISYEQYF. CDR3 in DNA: TGCGCCAGCAGCCAAGAGGCGGGCATTTCCTACGAGCAGTACTTC.

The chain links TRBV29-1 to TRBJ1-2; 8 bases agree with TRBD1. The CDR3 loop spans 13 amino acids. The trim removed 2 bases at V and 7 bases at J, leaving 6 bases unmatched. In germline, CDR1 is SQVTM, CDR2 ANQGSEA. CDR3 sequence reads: CSVEQTGDLGYTF. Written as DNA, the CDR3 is TGCAGCGTTGAACAGACAGGGGATCTTGGCTACACCTTC. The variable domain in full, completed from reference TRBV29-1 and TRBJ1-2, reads SAVISQKPSRDICQRGTSLTIQCQVDSQVTMMFWYRQQPGQSLTLIATANQGSEATYESGFVIDKFPISRPNLTFSTLTVSNMSPEDSSIYLCSVEQTGDLGYTFGSGTRLTVV.

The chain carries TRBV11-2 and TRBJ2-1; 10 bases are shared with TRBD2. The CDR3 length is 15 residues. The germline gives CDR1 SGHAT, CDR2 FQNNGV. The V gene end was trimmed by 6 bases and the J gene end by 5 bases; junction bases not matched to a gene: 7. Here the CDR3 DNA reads TGTGCCAGCAGTCTTCAGCGGGGGGGGAACAATGAGCAGTTCTTC. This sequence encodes CASSLQRGGNNEQFF.

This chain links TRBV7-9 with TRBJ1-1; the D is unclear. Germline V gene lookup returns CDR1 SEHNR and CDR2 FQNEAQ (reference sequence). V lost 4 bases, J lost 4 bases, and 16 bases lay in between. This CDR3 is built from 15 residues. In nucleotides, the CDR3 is TGTGCCAGCAGCTCCGCTAAACACTTGAGCACTGAAGCTTTCTTT. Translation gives CASSSAKHLSTEAFF.

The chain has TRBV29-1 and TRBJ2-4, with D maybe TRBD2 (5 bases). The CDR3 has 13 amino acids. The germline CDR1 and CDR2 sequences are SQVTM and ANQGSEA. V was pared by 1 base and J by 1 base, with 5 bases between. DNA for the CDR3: TGCAGCGTTGAAGGAGGGGCCAAAAACATTCAGTACTTC. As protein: CSVEGGAKNIQYF.

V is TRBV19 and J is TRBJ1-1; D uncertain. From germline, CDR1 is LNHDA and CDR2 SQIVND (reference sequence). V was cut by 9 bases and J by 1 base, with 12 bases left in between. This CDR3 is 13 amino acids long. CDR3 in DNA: TGTGCCAGCGGACGGGGATGGAACACTGAAGCTTTCTTT. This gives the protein CASGRGWNTEAFF. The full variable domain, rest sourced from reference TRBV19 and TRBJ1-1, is DGGITQSPKYLFRKEGQNVTLSCEQNLNHDAMYWYRQDPGQGLRLIYYSQIVNDFQKGDIAEGYSVSREKKESFPLTVTSAQKNPTAFYLCASGRGWNTEAFFGQGTRLTVV.

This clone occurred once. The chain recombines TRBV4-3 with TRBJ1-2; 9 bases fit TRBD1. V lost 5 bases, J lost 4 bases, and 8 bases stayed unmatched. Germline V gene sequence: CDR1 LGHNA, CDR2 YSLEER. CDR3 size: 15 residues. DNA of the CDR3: TGCGCCAGCAGCGGGGGACAGGGTTTTATCTATGGCTACACCTTC. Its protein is CASSGGQGFIYGYTF.

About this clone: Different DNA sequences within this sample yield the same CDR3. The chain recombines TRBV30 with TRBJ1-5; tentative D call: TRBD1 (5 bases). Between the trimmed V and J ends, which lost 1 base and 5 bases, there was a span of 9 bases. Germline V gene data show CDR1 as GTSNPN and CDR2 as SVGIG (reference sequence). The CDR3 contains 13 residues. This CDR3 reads CAWSGREYQPQHF. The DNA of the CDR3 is TGTGCCTGGAGTGGCAGGGAGTATCAGCCCCAGCATTTT.

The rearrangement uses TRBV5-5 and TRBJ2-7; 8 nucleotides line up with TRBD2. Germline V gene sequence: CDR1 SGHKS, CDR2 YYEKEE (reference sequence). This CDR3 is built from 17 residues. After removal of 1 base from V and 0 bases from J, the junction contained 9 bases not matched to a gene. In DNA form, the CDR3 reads TGTGCCAGCAGCTTGAGGGGCGGGGGGCCCCTCTCCTACGAGCAGTACTTC. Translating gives CASSLRGGGPLSYEQYF.

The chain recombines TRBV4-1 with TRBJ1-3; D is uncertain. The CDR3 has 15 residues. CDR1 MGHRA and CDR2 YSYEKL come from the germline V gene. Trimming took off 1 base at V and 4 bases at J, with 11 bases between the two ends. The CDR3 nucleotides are TGCGCCAGCAGCCAAGGACGGTCTGGGGGAAACACCATATATTTT. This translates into CASSQGRSGGNTIYF.

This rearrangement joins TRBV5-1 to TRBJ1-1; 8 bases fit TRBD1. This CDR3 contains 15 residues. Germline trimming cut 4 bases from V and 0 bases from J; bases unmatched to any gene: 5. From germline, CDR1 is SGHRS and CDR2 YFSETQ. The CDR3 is CASSPGQGMNTEAFF. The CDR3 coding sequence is TGCGCCAGCAGCCCCGGACAGGGAATGAACACTGAAGCTTTCTTT.

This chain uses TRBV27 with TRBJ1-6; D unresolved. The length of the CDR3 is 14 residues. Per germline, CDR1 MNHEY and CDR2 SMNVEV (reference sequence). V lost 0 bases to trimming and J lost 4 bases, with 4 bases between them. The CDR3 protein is CASSLSGYNSPLHF. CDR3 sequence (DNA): TGTGCCAGCAGTTTATCAGGGTATAATTCACCCCTCCACTTT.

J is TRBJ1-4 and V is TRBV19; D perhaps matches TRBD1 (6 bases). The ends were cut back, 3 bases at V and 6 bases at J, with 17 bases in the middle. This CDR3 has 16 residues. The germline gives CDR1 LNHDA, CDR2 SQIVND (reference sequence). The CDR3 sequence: CASSIGGNRADEKLFF. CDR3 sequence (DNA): TGTGCCAGTAGTATTGGGGGGAACAGGGCGGATGAAAAACTGTTTTTT.

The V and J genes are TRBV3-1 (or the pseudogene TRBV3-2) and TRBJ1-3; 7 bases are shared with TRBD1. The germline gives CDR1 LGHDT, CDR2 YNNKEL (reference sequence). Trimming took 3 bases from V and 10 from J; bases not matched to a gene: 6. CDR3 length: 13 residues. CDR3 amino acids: CASSQGQGVTIYF. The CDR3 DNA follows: TGTGCCAGCAGCCAGGGGCAGGGGGTAACCATATATTTT.

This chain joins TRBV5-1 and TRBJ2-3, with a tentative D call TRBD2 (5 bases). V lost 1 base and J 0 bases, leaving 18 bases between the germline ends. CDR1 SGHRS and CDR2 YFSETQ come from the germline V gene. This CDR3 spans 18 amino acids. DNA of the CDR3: TGCGCCAGCAGCTTGTCGGGAATAAGGGTAGGGAGCACAGATACGCAGTATTTT. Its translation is CASSLSGIRVGSTDTQYF.

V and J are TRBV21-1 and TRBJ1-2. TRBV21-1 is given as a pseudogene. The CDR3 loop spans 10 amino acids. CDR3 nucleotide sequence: TGTGCCAGCAGCCCGGGTGGCTACACCTTC. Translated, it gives CASSPGGYTF.

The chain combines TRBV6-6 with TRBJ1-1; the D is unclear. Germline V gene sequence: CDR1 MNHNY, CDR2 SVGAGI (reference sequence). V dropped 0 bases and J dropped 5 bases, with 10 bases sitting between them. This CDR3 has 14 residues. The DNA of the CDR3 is TGTGCCAGCAGTTACTCGCCGGGTATAACTGAAGCTTTCTTT. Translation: CASSYSPGITEAFF.

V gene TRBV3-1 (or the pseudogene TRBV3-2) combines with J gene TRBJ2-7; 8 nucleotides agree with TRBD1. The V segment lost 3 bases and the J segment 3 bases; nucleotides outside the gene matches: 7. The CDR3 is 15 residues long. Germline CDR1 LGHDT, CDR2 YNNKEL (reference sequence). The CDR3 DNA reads TGTGCCAGCAGCCACTACAGGGGGGTAGGCTACGAGCAGTACTTC. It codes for CASSHYRGVGYEQYF.

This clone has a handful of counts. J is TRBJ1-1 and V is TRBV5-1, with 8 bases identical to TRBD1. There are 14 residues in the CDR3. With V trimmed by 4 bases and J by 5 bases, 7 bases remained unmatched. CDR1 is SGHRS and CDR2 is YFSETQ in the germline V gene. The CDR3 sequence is CASSPGQVWTEAFF. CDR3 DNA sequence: TGCGCCAGCAGCCCGGGACAGGTTTGGACTGAAGCTTTCTTT.

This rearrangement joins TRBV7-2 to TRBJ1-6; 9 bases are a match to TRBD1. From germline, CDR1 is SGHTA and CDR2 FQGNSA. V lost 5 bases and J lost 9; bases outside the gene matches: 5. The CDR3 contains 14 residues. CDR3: CASSPDRGASPLHF. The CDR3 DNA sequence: TGTGCCAGCAGCCCGGACAGGGGAGCTTCACCCCTCCACTTT.

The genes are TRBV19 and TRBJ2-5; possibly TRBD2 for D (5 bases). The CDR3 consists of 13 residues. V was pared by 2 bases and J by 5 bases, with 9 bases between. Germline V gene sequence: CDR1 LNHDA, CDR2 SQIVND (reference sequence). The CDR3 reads CASSISSVETQYF. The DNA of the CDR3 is TGTGCCAGTAGTATAAGTAGCGTGGAGACCCAGTACTTC.

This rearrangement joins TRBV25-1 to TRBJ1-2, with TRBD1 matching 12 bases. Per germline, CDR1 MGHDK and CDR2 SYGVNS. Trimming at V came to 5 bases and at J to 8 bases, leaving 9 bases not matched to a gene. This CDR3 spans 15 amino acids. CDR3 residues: CASSKPGQGASGYTF. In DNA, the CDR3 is TGTGCCAGCAGTAAGCCGGGACAGGGGGCTTCCGGCTACACCTTC.

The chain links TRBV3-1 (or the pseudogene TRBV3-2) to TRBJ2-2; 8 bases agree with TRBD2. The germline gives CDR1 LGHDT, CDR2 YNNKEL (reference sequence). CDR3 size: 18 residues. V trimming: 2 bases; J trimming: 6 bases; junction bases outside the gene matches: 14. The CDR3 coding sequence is TGTGCCAGCAGCCAATTGGCCCGACGGGAGGGCCGTTCCGGGGAGCTGTTTTTT. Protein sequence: CASSQLARREGRSGELFF.

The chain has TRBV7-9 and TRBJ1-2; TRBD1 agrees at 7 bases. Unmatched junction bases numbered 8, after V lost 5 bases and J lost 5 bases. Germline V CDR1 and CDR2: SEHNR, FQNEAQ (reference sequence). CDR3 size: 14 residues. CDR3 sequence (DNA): TGTGCCAGCAGCCAACAGGGGCCGCGGTATGGCTACACCTTC. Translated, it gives CASSQQGPRYGYTF.